This TCR beta chain is drawn from a study of cytomegalovirus exposure and HLA in healthy donors (dated by TCRdb to the late 2010s). The study in broad terms: In an earlier analysis of fewer than 750 of the donors, 276 Gb of sequence data and 100 million or so unique TCR beta sequences from 180 million or so T cells were reported. Both class I and class II loci were covered by HLA typing, at four-digit resolution. Several DR-DQ haplotypes were treated as single units for association and clustering because of strong linkage in the cohort. Donor age, sex, ethnicity and CMV serostatus were collected together with the repertoire data. The genetic ancestry cluster associated with self-reported Caucasian donors included over 80% of the 350 to 500 genotyped donors. To study patterns of TCR occurrence, a later analysis re-analyzed previously published TCR beta repertoires from several hundred donors and added high-resolution HLA genotyping. The aim of the study was to test whether cataloging public T cell receptors could identify signatures of past pathogen exposure. Across 300 to 400 genotyped donors of the cohort, an average of about 240,000 unique TCR beta nucleotide sequences per donor were sequenced, and 15% to 20% of those sequences were non-productive. All discovery cohort repertoires had been generated using a single sequencing platform. An earlier analysis of 500 to 750 of the donors applied high-throughput TCR beta sequencing to assess whether each TCR beta V gene segment acted as functional or pseudogenic. An early release that covered about 600 HLA-typed donors contained around 330 gigabases of sequencing data and 75 million to 100 million unique TCR sequences. The T cell repertoires of around 730 subjects were profiled by immunosequencing and related to cytomegalovirus serostatus. Genome-wide SNP genotypes for about three fifths of the roughly 670 donors were used in a later genetic analysis, which treated that subset as a discovery cohort. The number of typed donors differed by locus: about 629-640 for A, B, C, DRB1 and DQB1; some 500 for DQA1; 606 for DPA1; and roughly 450 for DPB1. To predict cytomegalovirus infection status, the study brought together high-throughput TCR immunosequencing, statistical association of individual TCRs with disease status, and machine learning. Rather than drawing on any new phenotypic data, the later analysis identified candidate immune exposures from TCR beta sequences and the way those sequences occurred across donors. A separate validation cohort of 100 to 150 different subjects was used in addition to the roughly 720-subject first cohort. Study-wide conclusions, independent of this receptor: Several of the top co-occurrence clusters appeared to be linked to parvovirus B19, influenza, CMV and Epstein-Barr virus, according to a later analysis. In a later analysis, HLA-associated TCR beta chains showed more clonal expansion and lower generation probabilities than non-associated chains that were equally common. A later analysis found that TCR association rates varied across HLA loci, with DRB1 alleles showing the most associated TCRs and HLA-C alleles the fewest. Roughly uniform sequencing depth across donors was assumed in presence/absence analyses, although this assumption may not hold. Because HLA typing was missing for some donors at each locus, association tests included only the typed subset. Cytomegalovirus status was reported to be diagnosed by the classifier with high specificity and sensitivity in both the original and validation cohorts. This cohort had only TCR beta chains sequenced, and the lack of alpha or paired-chain data limited which features could be detected. A later genetic analysis reported fewer N-insertions in productive TCRs among donors in an Asian-associated ancestry cluster than the roughly 620-donor mean. Broadly in line with IMGT annotations, most TCR beta V segments showed up in productive rearrangements about 87% or about 30% of the time in an earlier analysis of around 600 of the donors. Most TCR sequences were observed very rarely across donors, whereas some public TCRs were present in many individuals. When HLA alleles, especially DR and DQ, strongly co-occurred, attributing TCR associations to individual alleles was difficult. It was suggested by the authors that the approach could potentially be generalized to other disease states and immunological phenotypes. The study listed over 150 TCR beta chains as associated with cytomegalovirus. A further reported finding was that TCR beta sequences accurately predicted the HLA-A and HLA-B alleles for most subjects in the first cohort. The earlier analysis of approximately 560 of the donors excluded about 16 rarely observed V segments, including chromosome 9 orphons, because counts were too low. A group of highly shared sequence variants was considered likely to be a technical artifact of the sequencing pipeline. At a false discovery rate of 0.05, a later analysis linked 15,000 to 20,000 TCR beta sequences to specific HLA alleles. Correlated functional status among segregating V segments might be attributable to linkage disequilibrium, but an unknown experimental factor could not be ruled out. A later analysis found that most CMV-associated TCR beta chains appeared HLA-restricted, with HLA associations seemingly driven largely by CMV exposure. V-gene and J-gene trimming of TCR beta chains was associated with a missense DCLRE1C variant in a later genetic analysis, and the association was replicated in an independent cohort. Some IMGT-functional V segments, including TRBV6-2 and TRBV6-3, could not be told apart with the 87-base-pair reads, so those segments were excluded. In vitro tests confirmed that a few of the cytomegalovirus-associated TCR beta chains recognize cytomegalovirus antigens. For the cohort, immune exposure information was limited to CMV serostatus.

Notes on this clone: Its antigen is unknown. Base qualities were left out, and no much larger clone turns up one base away.

Library creation used the immunoSEQ multiplex PCR assay. A mixture of 60 forward primers for TCR Vbeta segments and 13 reverse primers for TCR Jbeta segments was used in the multiplex PCR. A multiplex PCR assay on genomic DNA amplified the CDR3 region of rearranged TCR beta genes. The Illumina HiSeq System was used to sequence the amplified TCR beta libraries as 87-base-pair reads. Per the original workflow: In a later analysis, about 80 million unique TCR beta chains were counted across the approximately 640 repertoires, and roughly 9.9 million of these chains were shared by at least two donors. To remove PCR and sequencing errors, raw reads were error-corrected and collapsed into unique sequences using a nearest-neighbor algorithm that merged closely related sequences. V, D and J gene segments were assigned by aligning CDR3 sequences to IMGT reference sequences. For a sequence to be retained, a match of at least six nucleotides was required to both a V gene segment and a J gene segment. A rearrangement was called productive if the CDR3 had no stop codons and remained in frame with V and J, and every other rearrangement was called non-productive. CDR3 was defined according to IMGT convention as the region running from the second conserved V-encoded cysteine to the conserved J-encoded phenylalanine. The earlier analysis of 450 to 750 of the donors excluded any sequence lacking an unambiguous match to a single V gene segment. In an earlier analysis of 587 of the donors, V segments were called functional above 56.7% productive rearrangements and were called segregating when the between-donor standard deviation exceeded 5%. A statistical classification framework was built to diagnose cytomegalovirus status from the catalog of TCR beta chain sequences. In a later analysis, V and J genes were assigned by comparing TCR nucleotide sequences against IMGT/GENE-DB human TR gene sequences. The TCRdist pipeline was used in a later analysis to assign CDR3 sequences and most-parsimonious VDJ recombination scenarios. A later analysis defined each TCR beta chain by its CDR3 amino acid sequence plus V-gene family, and excluded reads lacking a unique V-gene family. As a way to deal with suspected cross-contamination and a sequencing artifact, a later analysis dropped under 600 nucleotide sequences that were highly shared and had low generation probability. In a later analysis, a clonal expansion index for each public chain was calculated from normalized within-repertoire ranks of inferred template counts. Generation probabilities in a later analysis came from a VDJ recombination model fitted to out-of-frame rearrangements, and those results were checked against IGoR. A later analysis scored TCR-TCR, TCR-HLA and TCR-CMV co-occurrence with hypergeometric tests, applying a repertoire-size bias correction to TCR pairs. To estimate false discovery rates, a later analysis permuted the HLA or CMV assignments 20 times. In a later analysis, co-occurring TCRs were grouped with DBSCAN, and TCRdist sequence similarity was added when clustering was performed within HLA-allele-positive subsets. Repertoires with fewer than 30,000 or more than 120,000 public chains, plus five repertoires with anomalous nucleotide sharing, were excluded from co-occurrence clustering. Drawn from immuneACCESS, this table holds only the in-frame rearrangements with V and J called that TCRdb kept. Clones are partly lost; checked studies trace under half to an unresolved V gene and leave the rest unexplained. V and J calls and clone size come straight from that table; D and trimming were deduced from the DNA. The sample records some 120,000 clones, 77% of which are singletons. Approximately 11% of the sample lies in the top ten.

In total, just over 650 healthy bone marrow donors made up the cohort. At the time of sampling, all cohort members were nominally healthy, though unrecorded immune exposures were likely present. The donor tested CMV seropositive, placing the donor among the approximately 310 seropositive members of the cohort. Each donor provided a peripheral blood sample, and peripheral blood mononuclear cells were used for TCR beta sequencing. Genomic DNA extraction from the blood cell samples was performed with the Qiagen DNeasy Blood Extraction Kit. The CDR3 holds 12 amino acids from the cysteine to the phenylalanine. Here the CDR3 DNA is all that survives: 36 bases in frame from base 1. V trim: 3 bases; J trim: 8 bases; unmatched bases: 3. CDR1 and CDR2, per the germline V gene, are KGHSH and LQKENI.

The source of this sequence is a man aged 35 to 55 in good health and CMV-seropositive. In this chain, TRBV18 is recombined with TRBJ1-1, with 7 central nucleotides matching TRBD1. The material sequenced was PBMCs. CDR3 reads: CASSPLGQEAFF. The DNA is as follows: TGTGCCAGCTCACCTTTGGGACAGGAAGCTTTCTTT.